The clone carrying this T cell receptor (beta chain) was counted only a few times. These data are taken from a study of read filtering for tumor transcriptome and immune sequencing. Trimming left V 2 bases short and J 6 bases short, with 14 bases between. The CDR3 contains 13 residues. Germline V gives CDR1 DFQATT, CDR2 SNEGSKA (reference sequence). The library was built from 400 ng RNA with molecular barcoded adaptors for alpha/delta and beta/gamma chains. TCRdb analysed the reads with MiXCR anew, one entry per CDR3 protein. The sample records 20,000 or so distinct CDR3 sequences, around 21% being singletons.

The clonotype was recovered from a donor at least 40 years old with multiple myeloma. The chain is built from TRBV20-1 and TRBJ2-7; no reliable D call. Sequencing input: a population of CD138-negative cells sorted from bone marrow. DNA of the CDR3: TGCAGTGCTAGACCCTATACGGCGAGCGAGCAGTACTTC. Translating gives CSARPYTASEQYF.